The 23 T cell receptor beta chains listed next were all sequenced from one sample in a study of Graves' ophthalmopathy and Graves' hyperthyroidism. Using RNA transcripts, the TCR beta CDR3 regions were amplified. HTBI-primed RT-PCR formed the first round, and a multiplex PCR formed the second. TCRdb passed the multiplex PCR reads through MiXCR, listing each CDR3 protein once. This sample has approximately 700,000 distinct CDR3 sequences; 40% occur once, and the top ten carry about 40%. Sequences were obtained from peripheral blood. The receptors here all came from an adult man with Graves' ophthalmopathy.

In regard to this clonotype: An end of the junction does not agree with germline; a read error may underlie this. This sequence joins TRBV24-1 and TRBJ2-5; 7 nucleotides line up with TRBD1. The CDR3 consists of 15 residues. Per the germline V gene, CDR1 is KGHDR and CDR2 is SFDVKD. The CDR3 DNA reads TGTGCCAGCAGTGAAGGGTACGGCAGGGGGGAGACCCAGTACTTC. Its protein product is CASSEGYGRGETQYF.

The chain links TRBV10-3 to TRBJ2-2; 10 positions match TRBD1. Germline CDR1 reads ENHRY; CDR2 reads SYGVKD. V lost 6 bases and J lost 6; bases outside the gene matches: 10. The CDR3 is made up of 16 amino acids. CDR3 amino acids: CAISPGTGVGAGELFF. The CDR3 DNA reads as TGTGCCATCAGCCCCGGGACAGGGGTGGGGGCCGGGGAGCTGTTTTTT.

Details on this clonotype: A much bigger clone sits one base away, suggesting this may be a read error. V usage is TRBV29-1 and J usage is TRBJ1-1; 9 bases map to TRBD1. This CDR3 region has 13 residues. Germline-derived CDR1 and CDR2 are SQVTM and ANQGSEA. In nucleotides, the CDR3 is TGCAGCGCTGCGACAGGGGGGATGACTGAAGCTTCCTTT. Encoded protein: CSAATGGMTEASF.

V is TRBV5-1 and J is TRBJ1-1, with TRBD1 as a possible D gene (6 bases). The CDR3 spans 15 residues. Germline loops: CDR1 SGHRS, CDR2 YFSETQ. Deletions cut 4 bases from V and 8 bases from J, with 21 bases between. DNA for the CDR3: TGCGCCAGCAGCCTGCGGGGGGACGGGGACAAAGAAGCTTTCTTT. It translates to CASSLRGDGDKEAFF.

This clonotype was observed many times. This chain links TRBV7-9 with TRBJ2-5, with a weak D call TRBD1 (5 bases). The CDR3 runs to 15 residues. The germline V gene has CDR1 SEHNR and CDR2 FQNEAQ (reference sequence). V lost 2 bases to trimming and J lost 5 bases, with 15 bases between them. The chain's CDR3 is CASSLKAGRKETQYF. CDR3 bases: TGTGCCAGCAGCTTAAAGGCAGGGCGGAAGGAGACCCAGTACTTC.

V usage is TRBV29-1 and J usage is TRBJ1-6; 10 bases line up with TRBD1. This CDR3 contains 14 residues. Germline trimming cut 5 bases from V and 5 bases from J; bases unmatched to any gene: 3. Germline assignment: CDR1 SQVTM and CDR2 ANQGSEA. The CDR3 nucleotides are TGCAGCGTTCAAGGACAGGGGGATAATTCACCCCTCCACTTT. This encodes CSVQGQGDNSPLHF.

V is TRBV29-1 and J is TRBJ1-1, with a tentative D call TRBD1 (5 bases). The CDR3 runs 15 residues. V lost 1 base and J 0 bases, leaving 12 bases between the germline ends. Per the germline V gene, CDR1 is SQVTM and CDR2 is ANQGSEA. CDR3 DNA: TGCAGCGTTGAAGGGTTTTGGGGCATGAACACTGAAGCTTTCTTT. Translation: CSVEGFWGMNTEAFF. The whole variable domain, remainder taken from reference TRBV29-1 and TRBJ1-1, is SAVISQKPSRDICQRGTSLTIQCQVDSQVTMMFWYRQQPGQSLTLIATANQGSEATYESGFVIDKFPISRPNLTFSTLTVSNMSPEDSSIYLCSVEGFWGMNTEAFFGQGTRLTVV.

This clonotype is a singleton in its sample. J is TRBJ2-7 and V is TRBV10-3; 7 bases line up with TRBD1. This CDR3 has 14 residues. Germline V gene data show CDR1 as ENHRY and CDR2 as SYGVKD. V shed 4 bases, J shed 3 bases, and the junction held 6 bases outside the gene matches. Here the CDR3 reads CAISGGTASYEQYF. Written as DNA, the CDR3 is TGTGCCATCAGTGGGGGGACAGCAAGCTACGAGCAGTACTTC.

The chain joins TRBV5-5 to TRBJ2-7; D not certain. V was cut by 0 bases and J by 2 bases, with 9 bases left in between. CDR1 SGHKS and CDR2 YYEKEE come from the germline V gene (reference sequence). CDR3 size: 14 residues. In DNA form, the CDR3 reads TGTGCCAGCAGCTTGGTGGGCACCACCTACGAGCAGTACTTC. Protein: CASSLVGTTYEQYF.

This chain connects TRBV6-2 or TRBV6-3 to TRBJ2-5; 7 bases match TRBD1. J gave up 1 base and V 8 bases, and 16 bases lay outside the gene matches. The CDR3 is 17 residues long. Germline V lookup: CDR1 MNHEY, CDR2 SVGEGT. The CDR3 sequence: CASGPTGRHQPQETQYF. The DNA of the CDR3 is TGTGCCAGCGGGCCGACAGGGCGTCATCAGCCCCAAGAGACCCAGTACTTC.

This clonotype occurred a few times. V and J are TRBV13 and TRBJ2-7; the D is unclear. CDR1 is PRHDT, CDR2 FYEKMQ, per germline (reference sequence). With 2 bases removed from V and 0 bases from J, the gap between germline ends came to 14 bases. The CDR3 sequence is 16 residues long. The CDR3 sequence is CASSLTSDGRSYEQYF. As DNA, the CDR3 is TGTGCCAGCAGCTTAACTTCTGACGGGCGCTCCTACGAGCAGTACTTC.

The rearrangement uses TRBV7-9 and TRBJ2-7; D is unclear. The CDR3 covers 11 residues. The V and J ends lost 6 bases and 6 bases respectively, with 9 bases between them. Germline V gene data show CDR1 as SEHNR and CDR2 as FQNEAQ (reference sequence). The CDR3 DNA follows: TGTGCCAGCAGTTACTCGACCGAGCAGTACTTC. Its protein product is CASSYSTEQYF.

This clonotype was seen repeatedly, ten times or more. The V call is TRBV24-1, the J call TRBJ2-5; the match to TRBD2 covers 10 bases. Germline CDR1 KGHDR, CDR2 SFDVKD. The CDR3 sequence is 17 residues long. The junction had 9 bases not matched to a gene; V was cut back by 4 bases and J by 2 bases. The CDR3 DNA follows: TGTGCCACCAGTGACCCTGGGCTAGCGGGGGCTCAAGAGACCCAGTACTTC. Translation gives CATSDPGLAGAQETQYF.

This clonotype has a handful of counts. V usage is TRBV7-2 and J usage is TRBJ2-7; TRBD1 might be the D (5 bases). The V end lost 4 bases, the J end lost 2 bases, and 12 bases lay between the germline ends. The CDR3 consists of 14 residues. CDR1 is SGHTA and CDR2 is FQGNSA in the germline V gene. CDR3 nucleotides: TGTGCCAGCAGCTCGAAGGGGTCAGCCTACGAGCAGTACTTC. The encoded protein is CASSSKGSAYEQYF.

This clonotype was observed a handful of times. The chain couples TRBV10-3 to TRBJ1-2, with D unclear. The CDR3 is made up of 13 amino acids. Germline V gives CDR1 ENHRY, CDR2 SYGVKD. V lost 6 bases, J lost 7 bases, and 15 bases lay in between. CDR3 sequence: CAISVVQGGGYTF. CDR3 in DNA: TGTGCCATCAGCGTAGTACAAGGCGGTGGCTACACCTTC.

This clonotype was recorded at least ten times. This CDR3 reads CASSPFASGANVLTF. Here the CDR3 DNA reads TGTGCCAGCAGCCCCTTCGCCTCTGGGGCCAACGTCCTGACTTTC. V gene TRBV7-9 combines with J gene TRBJ2-6; no firm D call. CDR3 length: 15 amino acids. V was shortened by 5 bases and J by 0 bases, with 8 bases between the two germline ends. CDR1 SEHNR and CDR2 FQNEAQ come from the germline V gene (reference sequence).

This clonotype was seen more than once but under ten times. The chain couples TRBV7-2 to TRBJ2-7; D possibly corresponds to TRBD1 (6 bases). This CDR3 comprises 14 residues. V was cut by 6 bases and J by 2 bases, with 14 bases left in between. The germline V gene has CDR1 SGHTA and CDR2 FQGNSA. The CDR3 nucleotides read TGTGCCAGCAGTATAGGGACACCACCCTACGAGCAGTACTTC. Its translation is CASSIGTPPYEQYF.

J is TRBJ2-3 and V is TRBV15; D uncertain. V gave up 0 bases and J gave up 2 bases, with 6 bases separating them. Germline V CDR1 and CDR2: LNHNV, YYDKDF (reference sequence). The CDR3 consists of 14 residues. The CDR3: CATSREHNTDTQYF. The CDR3 coding sequence is TGTGCCACCAGCAGAGAACACAACACAGATACGCAGTATTTT. Drawing the rest from reference TRBV15 and TRBJ2-3, the complete variable domain is DAMVIQNPRYQVTQFGKPVTLSCSQTLNHNVMYWYQQKSSQAPKLLFHYYDKDFNNEADTPDNFQSRRPNTSFCFLDIRSPGLGDTAMYLCATSREHNTDTQYFGPGTRLTVL.

This clonotype was detected many times. The J gene is TRBJ1-2, the V gene TRBV7-8, with D possibly being TRBD1 (5 bases). V lost 4 bases to trimming and J lost 8 bases, with 14 bases between them. This CDR3 has 13 amino acids. Germline loops: CDR1 SGHVS, CDR2 FQNEAQ. CDR3 DNA sequence: TGTGCCAGCAGCTCGACCGGGACTGGGGGCTACACCTTC. Protein: CASSSTGTGGYTF.

This clonotype was counted at least ten times. The chain combines TRBV7-9 with TRBJ1-2; D call uncertain. CDR1 is SEHNR, CDR2 FQNEAQ, per germline (reference sequence). Trimming left V 2 bases short and J 8 bases short, with 3 bases between. CDR3 length: 10 amino acids. CDR3 region: CASSLYGYTF. CDR3 nucleotides: TGTGCCAGCAGCTTATACGGCTACACCTTC. The full variable domain, completed using reference TRBV7-9 and TRBJ1-2, is DTGVSQNPRHKITKRGQNVTFRCDPISEHNRLYWYRQTLGQGPEFLTYFQNEAQLEKSRLLSDRFSAERPKGSFSTLEIQRTEQGDSAMYLCASSLYGYTFGSGTRLTVV.

The chain couples TRBV11-1 to TRBJ2-2; 10 bases map to TRBD2. J lost 7 bases, V lost 2 bases, and 4 bases had no gene match. This CDR3 is 15 amino acids long. Germline CDR1 and CDR2: SGHAT and FQDESV (reference sequence). CDR3 residues: CASSLLAGEDGELFF. CDR3 DNA sequence: TGTGCCAGCAGCTTACTAGCGGGAGAGGACGGGGAGCTGTTTTTT.

The J gene is TRBJ1-1, the V gene TRBV2, with D possibly matching TRBD1 (6 bases). The CDR3 is made up of 13 amino acids. Germline V gives CDR1 SNHLY, CDR2 FYNNEI. V dropped 8 bases and J dropped 4 bases, with 14 bases sitting between them. Written as DNA, the CDR3 is TGTGCCAGCGGGGGGCCGGGGCGCACTGAAGCTTTCTTT. Its protein is CASGGPGRTEAFF.

This clonotype has at least ten counts. The chain uses TRBV24-1 and TRBJ1-5; D unclear. CDR1 KGHDR and CDR2 SFDVKD come from the germline V gene. CDR3 length equals 14 residues. The V end lost 4 bases, the J end lost 4 bases, and 10 bases lay between the germline ends. CDR3: CATSEMHLNQPQHF. DNA for the CDR3: TGTGCCACCAGTGAGATGCATCTGAATCAGCCCCAGCATTTT.